This T cell receptor (beta chain) originates from a study of cytomegalovirus exposure and HLA in healthy donors (dated by TCRdb to 2017 to 2019). About the full investigation: In an earlier analysis of under 600 of the donors, 276 Gb of sequence data and 90 million to 130 million unique TCR beta sequences from about 190 million T cells were reported. Rather than drawing on any new phenotypic data, the later analysis identified candidate immune exposures from TCR beta sequences and the way those sequences occurred across donors. Because of strong linkage in the cohort, roughly five DR-DQ haplotypes were treated as single units for association and clustering. The aim of the study was to test whether cataloging public T cell receptors could identify signatures of past pathogen exposure. Across around 400 genotyped donors of the cohort, an average of about 250,000 unique TCR beta nucleotide sequences per donor were sequenced, and around 19% of those sequences were non-productive. Along with the roughly 670-subject first cohort, a separate validation cohort of approximately 110 different subjects was used. In an earlier analysis of 587 of the donors, high-throughput TCR beta sequencing was used to judge whether each TCR beta V gene segment behaved as functional or pseudogenic. The study combined high-throughput TCR immunosequencing, statistical association of individual TCRs with disease status, and machine learning to predict cytomegalovirus infection status. An early release that covered about 640 HLA-typed donors contained about 300 gigabases of sequencing data and roughly 84 million unique TCR sequences. The T cell repertoires of 666 subjects were profiled by immunosequencing and related to cytomegalovirus serostatus. A later genetic analysis took genome-wide SNP genotypes for about 65% of the roughly 670 donors and used that subset as a discovery cohort. Typing coverage differed by locus: A, B, C, DRB1 and DQB1 were typed in roughly 620-630 donors, DQA1 in about 510, DPA1 in 600 to 610, and DPB1 in about 450. The genetic ancestry cluster associated with self-reported Caucasian donors included about 81% of the roughly 390 genotyped donors. Every discovery cohort repertoire had been produced on one sequencing platform. Both class I and class II loci were covered by HLA typing, at four-digit resolution. Donor age, sex, ethnicity and CMV serostatus were compiled together with the repertoire data. A later analysis re-examined previously published TCR beta repertoires from over 500 donors and added high-resolution HLA genotyping to investigate patterns of TCR occurrence. Broader findings and caveats from the paper: Strong co-occurrence of HLA alleles, especially DR and DQ, made assigning TCR associations to individual alleles difficult. A few of the identified cytomegalovirus-associated TCR beta chains were confirmed in vitro to be specific for cytomegalovirus antigens. Because HLA typing was unavailable for some donors at each locus, only the typed subset was used in association tests. Broadly in line with IMGT annotations, most TCR beta V segments showed up in productive rearrangements about 87% or about 30% of the time in an earlier analysis of 587 of the donors. Compared with equally common non-associated chains, HLA-associated TCR beta chains in a later analysis were more clonally expanded and had lower generation probabilities. Because counts were too low, about 15 rarely observed V segments, including chromosome 9 orphons, were left out of the earlier analysis of several hundred of the donors. CMV serostatus was the only immune exposure information available for the cohort. The classifier was reported to diagnose cytomegalovirus status with high specificity and sensitivity in both the original cohort and the validation cohort. In a later analysis, most CMV-associated TCR beta chains were found to appear HLA-restricted, with HLA associations seemingly driven largely by CMV exposure. While some public TCRs were present in many individuals, most TCR sequences turned up only very rarely across donors. Linkage disequilibrium might explain the correlated functional status among segregating V segments, but an unknown experimental factor could not be excluded. Because the 87-base-pair reads could not distinguish some IMGT-functional V segments, including TRBV6-2 and TRBV6-3, those segments were excluded. The authors suggested that the approach could potentially be generalized to other disease states and immunological phenotypes. A further reported finding was that TCR beta sequences accurately predicted the HLA-A and HLA-B alleles for most subjects in the first cohort. A later analysis associated about 18,000 TCR beta sequences with specific HLA alleles at a false discovery rate of 0.05. A later analysis reported that several top co-occurrence clusters appeared linked to parvovirus B19, influenza, CMV and Epstein-Barr virus. A total of about 150 TCR beta chains were listed by the study as associated with cytomegalovirus. Presence/absence analyses assumed roughly uniform sequencing depth across donors, an assumption that may not hold. A group of highly shared sequence variants was considered likely to be a technical artifact of the sequencing pipeline. According to a later genetic analysis, donors in an Asian-associated ancestry cluster had fewer N-insertions in productive TCRs than the approximately 670-donor mean. The cohort was sequenced for TCR beta chains only, and without alpha or paired-chain data the features that could be detected were limited. In a later genetic analysis, a missense DCLRE1C variant was associated with V-gene and J-gene trimming of TCR beta chains, and the association was replicated in an independent cohort. According to a later analysis, TCR association rates differed among HLA loci, with DRB1 alleles showing the most associated TCRs and HLA-C alleles showing the fewest.

The cohort was made up of several hundred healthy bone marrow donors. At the time of sampling, every cohort member was nominally healthy, though immune exposures that went unrecorded were likely present. The donor tested CMV seropositive and was one of the 289 seropositive cohort members. A peripheral blood sample was provided by each donor, and peripheral blood mononuclear cells were used for TCR beta sequencing. Genomic DNA extraction from the blood cell samples was performed with the Qiagen DNeasy Blood Extraction Kit. Libraries were built with the immunoSEQ multiplex PCR assay. The multiplex PCR relied on a mix of 60 forward primers for TCR Vbeta segments and 13 reverse primers for TCR Jbeta segments. Amplification of the CDR3 region of rearranged TCR beta genes was performed with a multiplex PCR assay on genomic DNA. On the Illumina HiSeq System, the amplified TCR beta libraries were sequenced as 87-base-pair reads. In the source study's methods: Across the 600 to 700 repertoires, a later analysis counted approximately 75 million unique TCR beta chains, 9.5 million to 13 million of which were shared by at least two donors. To remove PCR and sequencing errors, raw reads were error-corrected and collapsed into unique sequences using a nearest-neighbor algorithm that merged closely related sequences. Alignment of CDR3 sequences to IMGT reference sequences was used to assign V, D and J gene segments. Each retained sequence needed at least a six-nucleotide match to both a V gene segment and a J gene segment. A rearrangement was called productive if the CDR3 had no stop codons and remained in frame with V and J, and every other rearrangement was called non-productive. Following IMGT convention, CDR3 was defined as the stretch from the second conserved V-encoded cysteine up to the conserved J-encoded phenylalanine. The earlier analysis of approximately 500 of the donors excluded sequences that lacked an unambiguous match to a single V gene segment. In an earlier analysis of around 590 of the donors, a V segment was called functional when productive rearrangements were above 56.7%, and segregating when the standard deviation between donors exceeded 5%. A statistical classification framework was developed to diagnose cytomegalovirus status using the catalog of TCR beta chain sequences. In a later analysis, V and J genes were assigned by comparing TCR nucleotide sequences against IMGT/GENE-DB human TR gene sequences. Using the TCRdist pipeline, a later analysis assigned CDR3 sequences along with most-parsimonious VDJ recombination scenarios. A later analysis defined each TCR beta chain by its CDR3 amino acid sequence plus V-gene family, and excluded reads lacking a unique V-gene family. A later analysis removed several hundred highly shared, low-generation-probability nucleotide sequences to deal with suspected cross-contamination and a sequencing artifact. In a later analysis, a clonal expansion index was calculated for each public chain from normalized within-repertoire ranks of inferred template counts. In a later analysis, generation probabilities were computed using a VDJ recombination model fitted to out-of-frame rearrangements, and the results were checked against IGoR. Hypergeometric tests were used in a later analysis to score TCR-TCR, TCR-HLA and TCR-CMV co-occurrence, with a repertoire-size bias correction applied to the TCR pairs. In a later analysis, false discovery rates were estimated by permuting HLA or CMV assignments 20 times. In a later analysis, co-occurring TCRs were grouped using DBSCAN, with TCRdist sequence similarity added in when clustering inside HLA-allele-positive subsets. Co-occurrence clustering excluded repertoires with fewer than 30,000 or more than 120,000 public chains, plus five with anomalous nucleotide sharing. The immuneACCESS repertoire file appears here via TCRdb, limited to in-frame rearrangements. These files lack a portion of the clones; in checked studies, under half of the deficit traces to unresolved V genes, and the cause of the others is not known. That table furnishes V, J and clone size, whereas the DNA furnished D and trimming. The sample table lists over 100,000 clones, about 74% of them with a count of one. Jointly, the top ten make up around 5% of the sample.

Note on this clone: Its specific antigen is unknown. No clone much larger than this one lies a single base away; base qualities are absent.

V is pared back by 4 bases and J by 3 bases, with 10 bases lying between the germline termini. The germline V gene gives CDR1 as SGHRS and CDR2 as YFSETQ. From the cysteine up to the phenylalanine, the CDR3 has a length of 13 residues. Just the 39-base CDR3 DNA is kept, in frame starting at base 1. The rearrangement combines TRBV5-1 with TRBJ1-1, and TRBD1 may be the D gene, going by 5 matching bases. Material: PBMCs. The TCR was taken from a man in his thirties or forties in good health and CMV-seropositive. The DNA sequence follows: TGCGCCAGCAGCCTCAGGGAATACACTGAAGCTTTCTTT. It translates to CASSLREYTEAFF.